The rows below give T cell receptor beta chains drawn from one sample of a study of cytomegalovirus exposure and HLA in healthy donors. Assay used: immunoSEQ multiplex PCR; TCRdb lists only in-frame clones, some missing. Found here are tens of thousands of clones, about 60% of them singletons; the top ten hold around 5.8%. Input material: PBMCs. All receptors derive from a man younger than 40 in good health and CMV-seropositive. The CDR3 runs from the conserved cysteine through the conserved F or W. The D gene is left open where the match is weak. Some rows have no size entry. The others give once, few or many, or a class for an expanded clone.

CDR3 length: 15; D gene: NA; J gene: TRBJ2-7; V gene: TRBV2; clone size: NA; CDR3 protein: CASSVKGAGSYEQYF; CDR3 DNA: TGTGCCAGCAGTGTCAAAGGAGCGGGTTCCTACGAGCAGTACTTC
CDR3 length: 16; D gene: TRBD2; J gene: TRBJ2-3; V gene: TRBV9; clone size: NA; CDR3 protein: CASSPRLAASTDTQYF; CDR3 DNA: TGTGCCAGCAGCCCAAGACTAGCGGCTAGCACAGATACGCAGTATTTT
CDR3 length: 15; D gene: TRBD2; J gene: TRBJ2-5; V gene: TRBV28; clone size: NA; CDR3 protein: CASSPGGRAQETQYF; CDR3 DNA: TGTGCCAGCAGCCCTGGGGGGAGGGCCCAAGAGACCCAGTACTTC
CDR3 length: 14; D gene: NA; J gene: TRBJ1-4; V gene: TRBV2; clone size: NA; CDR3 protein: CASSDGATNEKLFF; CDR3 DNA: TGTGCCAGCAGTGACGGAGCAACTAATGAAAAACTGTTTTTT
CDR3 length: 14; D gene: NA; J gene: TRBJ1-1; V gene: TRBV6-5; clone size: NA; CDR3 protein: CASSYQRENTEAFF; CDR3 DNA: TGTGCCAGCAGTTACCAACGGGAGAACACTGAAGCTTTCTTT
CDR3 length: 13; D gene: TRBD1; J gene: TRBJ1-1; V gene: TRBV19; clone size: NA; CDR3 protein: CASSTGQGLEAFF; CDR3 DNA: TGTGCCAGTAGTACGGGACAGGGTCTTGAAGCTTTCTTT
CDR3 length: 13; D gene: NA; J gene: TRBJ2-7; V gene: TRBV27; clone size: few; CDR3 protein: CASSLSRTAEQYF; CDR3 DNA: TGTGCCAGCAGTTTATCGCGGACAGCCGAGCAGTACTTC
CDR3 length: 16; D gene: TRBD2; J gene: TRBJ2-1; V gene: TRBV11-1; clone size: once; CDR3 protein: CASSSLGLAGVDEQFF; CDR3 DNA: TGTGCCAGCAGCTCTCTGGGACTAGCGGGAGTAGACGAGCAGTTCTTC
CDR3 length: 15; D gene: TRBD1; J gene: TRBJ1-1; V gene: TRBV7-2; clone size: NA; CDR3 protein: CASSPRQGSGTEAFF; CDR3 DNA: TGTGCCAGCAGCCCCCGACAGGGTTCGGGAACTGAAGCTTTCTTT
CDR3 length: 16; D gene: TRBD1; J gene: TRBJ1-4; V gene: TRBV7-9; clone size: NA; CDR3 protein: CASSPRTGGSHEKLFF; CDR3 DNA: TGTGCCAGCAGCCCGCGGACAGGGGGGTCTCATGAAAAACTGTTTTTT
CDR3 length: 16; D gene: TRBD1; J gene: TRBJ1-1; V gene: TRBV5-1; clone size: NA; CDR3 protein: CASSSFPGQPNTEAFF; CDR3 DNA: TGCGCCAGCAGCTCCTTCCCGGGACAGCCGAACACTGAAGCTTTCTTT
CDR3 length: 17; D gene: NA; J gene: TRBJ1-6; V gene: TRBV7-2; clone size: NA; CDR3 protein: CASSFHEFQGSSSPLHF; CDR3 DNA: TGTGCCAGCAGCTTCCACGAATTCCAGGGGAGTAGTTCACCCCTCCACTTT
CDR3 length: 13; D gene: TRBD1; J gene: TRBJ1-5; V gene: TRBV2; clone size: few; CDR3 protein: CASSGQGDQPQHF; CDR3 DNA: TGTGCCAGCAGTGGACAGGGAGATCAGCCCCAGCATTTT
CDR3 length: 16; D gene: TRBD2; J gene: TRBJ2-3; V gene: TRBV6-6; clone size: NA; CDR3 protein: CASSGTSGAGADTQYF; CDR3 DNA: TGTGCCAGCAGTGGGACTAGCGGGGCGGGGGCAGATACGCAGTATTTT
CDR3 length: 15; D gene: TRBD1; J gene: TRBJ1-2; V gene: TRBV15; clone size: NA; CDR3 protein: CATSREAMGQGGYTF; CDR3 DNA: TGTGCCACCAGCAGAGAGGCAATGGGACAGGGTGGCTACACCTTC
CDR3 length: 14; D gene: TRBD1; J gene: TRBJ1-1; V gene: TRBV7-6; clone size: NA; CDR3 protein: CASSSDRVWTEAFF; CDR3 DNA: TGTGCCAGCAGCTCGGACAGGGTATGGACTGAAGCTTTCTTT
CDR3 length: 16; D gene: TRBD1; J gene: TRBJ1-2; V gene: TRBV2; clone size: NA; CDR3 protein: CASSATGGAYVYGYTF; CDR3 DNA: TGTGCCAGCAGTGCCACAGGGGGCGCTTATGTCTATGGCTACACCTTC
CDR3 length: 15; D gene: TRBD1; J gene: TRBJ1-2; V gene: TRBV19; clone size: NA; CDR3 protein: CASSNTRTGVYGYTF; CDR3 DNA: TGTGCCAGTAGCAATACTCGGACAGGTGTTTATGGCTACACCTTC
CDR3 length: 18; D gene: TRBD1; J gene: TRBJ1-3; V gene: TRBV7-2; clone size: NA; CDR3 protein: CASSLQPTGGTSGNTIYF; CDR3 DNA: TGTGCCAGCAGCCTCCAGCCGACAGGGGGGACCTCTGGAAACACCATATATTTT
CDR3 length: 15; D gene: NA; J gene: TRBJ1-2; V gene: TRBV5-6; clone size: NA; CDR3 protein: CASSLETGVNYGYTF; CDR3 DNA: TGTGCCAGCAGCTTGGAAACAGGAGTTAACTATGGCTACACCTTC
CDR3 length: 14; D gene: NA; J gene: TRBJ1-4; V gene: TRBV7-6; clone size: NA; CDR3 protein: CASSLEATNEKLFF; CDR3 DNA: TGTGCCAGCAGCTTAGAAGCAACTAACGAAAAACTGTTTTTT
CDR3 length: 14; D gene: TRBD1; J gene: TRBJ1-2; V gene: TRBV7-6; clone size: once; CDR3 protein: CASSPGGFLDGYTF; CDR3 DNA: TGTGCCAGCAGCCCAGGGGGGTTTTTAGATGGCTACACCTTC
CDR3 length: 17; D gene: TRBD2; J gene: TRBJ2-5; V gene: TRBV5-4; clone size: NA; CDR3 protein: CASSPERSGGAVETQYF; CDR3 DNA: TGTGCCAGCAGCCCCGAGCGTAGCGGGGGGGCCGTGGAGACCCAGTACTTC
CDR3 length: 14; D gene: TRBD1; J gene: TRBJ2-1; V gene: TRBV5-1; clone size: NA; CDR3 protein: CASSFGTGNNEQFF; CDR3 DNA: TGCGCCAGCAGCTTCGGGACAGGCAACAATGAGCAGTTCTTC
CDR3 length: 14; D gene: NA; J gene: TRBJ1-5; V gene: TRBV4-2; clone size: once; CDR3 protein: CASSQEPRDQPQHF; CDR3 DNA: TGTGCCAGCAGCCAAGAGCCACGGGATCAGCCCCAGCATTTT